This entry lists 18 T cell receptor beta chains sequenced from one sample in a study of control samples from healthy donors and cancer patients. TCRdb's copy holds only in-frame clones and misses some; the assay was immunoSEQ multiplex PCR. The sample comprises roughly 130,000 clones, under 95% of which are singletons, and roughly 1.7% rests with the top ten. Sequenced material: PBMCs. Receptors originate from a man aged 50-60 years with head and neck cancer.

Only one count was recorded for this clone. The chain is built from TRBV12-3 or TRBV12-4 and TRBJ1-4, with no clear D. V lost 1 base to trimming and J lost 5 bases, with 5 bases between them. The CDR3 is 13 amino acids. CDR3: CASSLDLNEKLFF. CDR3 bases: TGTGCCAGCAGTTTAGACCTGAATGAAAAACTGTTTTTT.

The V and J genes are TRBV7-3 and TRBJ2-3, with D perhaps TRBD2 (6 bases). Germline lookup yields CDR1 SGHTA and CDR2 FQGTGA. The CDR3 runs to 13 residues. V was trimmed by 6 bases and J by 2 bases, leaving 9 bases between them. The DNA for the CDR3 is TGTGCCAGCAGGGGGGGTAACACAGATACGCAGTATTTT. Encoded protein: CASRGGNTDTQYF.

This sequence joins TRBV30 and TRBJ1-1, with 8 bases that match TRBD1. The CDR3 consists of 15 residues. Germline V gene lookup returns CDR1 GTSNPN and CDR2 SVGIG (reference sequence). V shed 2 bases and J 1 base; nucleotides not matched to a gene: 6. The CDR3 protein is CAWSRQGNSNTEAFF. The CDR3 DNA sequence: TGTGCCTGGAGTAGACAGGGGAATTCGAACACTGAAGCTTTCTTT.

The chain joins TRBV11-2 to TRBJ1-4, with 9 positions matching TRBD1. Germline loops: CDR1 SGHAT, CDR2 FQNNGV. This CDR3 has 19 amino acids. J lost 1 base, V lost 2 bases, and 11 bases had no gene match. In DNA form, the CDR3 reads TGTGCCAGCAGCTTAAAGGACAGGGGCCGATCGAGAACTAATGAAAAACTGTTTTTT. Translated: CASSLKDRGRSRTNEKLFF.

This clone was picked up one time. V is TRBV3-1 (or the pseudogene TRBV3-2) and J is TRBJ2-4; no clear D gene. The CDR3 has 11 residues. V lost 1 base and J 8 bases, leaving 3 bases between the germline ends. CDR1 LGHDT and CDR2 YNNKEL come from the germline V gene (reference sequence). The CDR3 reads CASSQADIQYF. The CDR3 DNA follows: TGTGCCAGCAGCCAAGCGGACATTCAGTACTTC.

This clone was counted a single time. The CDR3 loop reads CASSPRTAASFLGYTF. The CDR3 DNA reads TGTGCCAGCAGCCCCAGGACGGCCGCGAGCTTCTTGGGCTACACCTTC. This chain joins TRBV7-3 and TRBJ1-2; D gene uncertain. The CDR3 sequence is 16 residues long. Germline CDR1 reads SGHTA; CDR2 reads FQGTGA. V shed 5 bases and J shed 8 bases, with 24 bases lying between them. Supplemented by reference TRBV7-3 and TRBJ1-2, the full variable domain reads GAGVSQTPSNKVTEKGKYVELRCDPISGHTALYWYRQSLGQGPEFLIYFQGTGAADDSGLPNDRFFAVRPEGSVSTLKIQRTERGDSAVYLCASSPRTAASFLGYTFGSGTRLTVV.

This sequence joins TRBV7-8 and TRBJ1-3; perhaps TRBD1 as D (5 bases). V was cut by 1 base and J by 8 bases, with 6 bases left in between. The CDR3 is made up of 12 amino acids. From germline, CDR1 is SGHVS and CDR2 FQNEAQ. The CDR3 DNA reads TGTGCCAGCAGCTTAGGGGGGGACACCATATATTTT. This codes for CASSLGGDTIYF. Combining the CDR3 with reference TRBV7-8 and TRBJ1-3 gives the whole variable domain GAGVSQSPRYKVAKRGQDVALRCDPISGHVSLFWYQQALGQGPEFLTYFQNEAQLDKSGLPSDRFFAERPEGSVSTLKIQRTQQEDSAVYLCASSLGGDTIYFGEGSWLTVV.

This chain joins TRBV7-2 and TRBJ1-3; weak D call: TRBD1 (5 bases). This CDR3 spans 15 amino acids. Germline-derived CDR1 and CDR2 are SGHTA and FQGNSA. V was trimmed by 1 base and J by 0 bases, leaving 7 bases between them. The CDR3 region is CASSLGGGSGNTIYF. The DNA of the CDR3 is TGTGCCAGCAGCTTAGGGGGCGGCTCTGGAAACACCATATATTTT.

The CDR3 DNA is TGTGCCAGCAGCTGGGGGTGGAGGACTGAAGCTTTCTTT. Translating gives CASSWGWRTEAFF. The chain recombines TRBV7-2 with TRBJ1-1; weak D call: TRBD1 (5 bases). Germline V gene data show CDR1 as SGHTA and CDR2 as FQGNSA. CDR3 length: 13 amino acids. V was cut by 4 bases and J by 5 bases, with 11 bases left in between.

The chain uses TRBV18 and TRBJ2-4, with D unresolved. Germline values: CDR1 KGHSH, CDR2 LQKENI. The ends were cut back, 0 bases at V and 1 base at J, with 7 bases in the middle. This CDR3 region has 15 residues. The CDR3 DNA reads as TGTGCCAGCTCACCACCGTCGGGCGCCAAAAACATTCAGTACTTC. Translated, it gives CASSPPSGAKNIQYF.

The chain combines TRBV9 with TRBJ1-3; possible D gene TRBD1, 5 bases. From germline, CDR1 is SGDLS and CDR2 YYNGEE. There are 16 residues in the CDR3. V was pared by 3 bases and J by 1 base, with 14 bases between. The chain's CDR3 is CASSEGKTSSGNTIYF. CDR3 sequence (DNA): TGTGCCAGCAGCGAGGGGAAGACCTCTTCTGGAAACACCATATATTTT. The full variable domain, rest sourced from reference TRBV9 and TRBJ1-3, is DSGVTQTPKHLITATGQRVTLRCSPRSGDLSVYWYQQSLDQGLQFLIQYYNGEERAKGNILERFSAQQFPDLHSELNLSSLELGDSALYFCASSEGKTSSGNTIYFGEGSWLTVV.

This chain uses TRBV29-1 with TRBJ2-7; 7 positions agree with TRBD1. This CDR3 spans 12 amino acids. Unmatched junction bases numbered 4, after V lost 7 bases and J lost 1 base. The germline V gene has CDR1 SQVTM and CDR2 ANQGSEA. CDR3 nucleotides: TGCAGCGCGACACAGGGGTCCTACGAGCAGTACTTC. Translation gives CSATQGSYEQYF.

CDR3 in amino acids: CASSQGPGGTEAFF. The CDR3 DNA is TGCGCCAGCAGCCAAGGGCCAGGGGGGACTGAAGCTTTCTTT. This chain uses TRBV4-1 with TRBJ1-1; 7 nucleotides line up with TRBD1. CDR1 is MGHRA, CDR2 YSYEKL, per germline. The V gene end was trimmed by 1 base and the J gene end by 5 bases; junction bases not matched to a gene: 4. This CDR3 has 14 amino acids.

The CDR3 sequence: CASSYRDRTASYEQYF. The CDR3 DNA follows: TGTGCCAGCAGTTACAGGGACAGAACGGCCAGCTACGAGCAGTACTTC. The chain joins TRBV6-2 or TRBV6-3 to TRBJ2-7; 7 nucleotides agree with TRBD1. V dropped 2 bases and J dropped 3; count of bases not matched to a gene: 10. The length of the CDR3 is 16 residues. Germline assignment: CDR1 MNHEY and CDR2 SVGEGT.

The J gene is TRBJ1-5, the V gene TRBV19, with TRBD1 matching over 8 bases. This CDR3 has 15 residues. Germline V gene lookup returns CDR1 LNHDA and CDR2 SQIVND (reference sequence). V shed 3 bases and J 7 bases; nucleotides not matched to a gene: 8. CDR3 residues: CASSIEDREGQPQHF. The CDR3 DNA reads as TGTGCCAGTAGTATTGAGGACAGGGAGGGACAGCCCCAGCATTTT.

The genes are TRBV28 and TRBJ1-4, with 7 positions matching TRBD1. The CDR3 loop spans 14 amino acids. Germline CDR1 is MDHEN and CDR2 is SYDVKM. V trimming: 5 bases; J trimming: 8 bases; junction bases outside the gene matches: 8. Here the CDR3 reads CASSQTGTTEKLFF. The CDR3 DNA follows: TGTGCCAGCAGTCAGACAGGGACTACGGAAAAACTGTTTTTT.

The chain is built from TRBV7-6 and TRBJ2-7, with D tentatively TRBD1 (5 bases). V was pared by 6 bases and J by 0 bases, with 12 bases between. From germline, CDR1 is SGHVS and CDR2 FNYEAQ. CDR3 size: 14 residues. As DNA, the CDR3 is TGTGCCAGCAGTTTTCGACAGAACTCCTACGAGCAGTACTTC. Translating gives CASSFRQNSYEQYF.

The chain carries TRBV13 and TRBJ1-1; 10 positions agree with TRBD1. Germline CDR1 reads PRHDT; CDR2 reads FYEKMQ (reference sequence). The CDR3 length is 18 residues. With V trimmed by 0 bases and J by 2 bases, 9 bases remained unmatched. CDR3 sequence reads: CASSLGRGQGFLNTEAFF. CDR3 nucleotide sequence: TGTGCCAGCAGCTTAGGCCGGGGACAGGGGTTTCTCAACACTGAAGCTTTCTTT.